The sequence of this TCR beta chain was determined in a study of cytomegalovirus exposure and HLA in healthy donors. The PCR contained 60 Vbeta and 13 Jbeta primers. The method was immunoSEQ multiplex PCR; TCRdb's version includes in-frame clones alone and lacks a portion of them. The sample carries 130,000 to 150,000 clones, approximately 84% recorded once. The CDR3 contains 12 residues. V dropped 3 bases and J dropped 8; count of bases not matched to a gene: 1. Per germline, CDR1 GTSNPN and CDR2 SVGIG (reference sequence). The chain has TRBV30 and TRBJ1-4; 9 bases agree with TRBD1. The receptor's source is a woman aged 60-75 years in good health and CMV-seropositive. The sample comprised PBMCs. Here the CDR3 reads CAWRTGGEKLFF. CDR3 DNA sequence: TGTGCCTGGAGGACAGGGGGAGAAAAACTGTTTTTT.